The source of this T cell receptor beta chain is a study of T cell responses to AZD1222 COVID-19 vaccine. The protocol was immunoSEQ multiplex PCR, while the TCRdb copy is restricted to in-frame clones and leaves out a portion. This repertoire shows about 100,000 clones, approximately 86% found once; its top ten account for approximately 6%. The CDR3 totals 12 residues. V was clipped by 8 bases and J by 7 bases, with 14 bases between them. Per the germline V gene, CDR1 is KGHSH and CDR2 is LQKENI. The clonotype was recovered from an adult in good health. The material was peripheral blood, obtained on day 0 of AZD1222 vaccination. V is TRBV18 and J is TRBJ1-1; D is perhaps TRBD1 (6 bases). CDR3 protein: CASQLQGSEAFF. CDR3 coding DNA: TGTGCCAGCCAATTACAGGGAAGTGAAGCTTTCTTT.